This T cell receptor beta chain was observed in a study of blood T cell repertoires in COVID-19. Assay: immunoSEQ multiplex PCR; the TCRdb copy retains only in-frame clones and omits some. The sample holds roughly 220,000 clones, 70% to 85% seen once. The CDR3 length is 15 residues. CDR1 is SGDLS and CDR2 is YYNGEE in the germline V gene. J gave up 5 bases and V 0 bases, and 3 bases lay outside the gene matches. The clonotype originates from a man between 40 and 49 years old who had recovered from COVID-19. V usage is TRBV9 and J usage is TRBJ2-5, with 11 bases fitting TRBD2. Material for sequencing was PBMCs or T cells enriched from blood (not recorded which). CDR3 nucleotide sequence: TGTGCCAGCAGCGTAGCGCCTAGCGGGGGGGAGACCCAGTACTTC. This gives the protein CASSVAPSGGETQYF.